The clone carrying this T cell receptor (beta chain) has more than one count but fewer than ten. The data belong to a study of shared T cell receptors in the human thymus. Measured with immunoSEQ multiplex PCR; TCRdb has only the in-frame clones, and not every one. The sample includes some 660,000 clones, around 87% of them seen just once. Trimming pared 5 bases from V and 10 bases from J, leaving 9 bases between. This CDR3 contains 11 residues. From germline, CDR1 is MDHEN and CDR2 SYDVKM. A further study also used this sample, focusing on human thymus T cells. That source reports: Resections from corrective heart surgery provided thymus tissue. V and J gene usage appeared biased in thymic and blood repertoires. Unrelated individuals were reported by related research to share highly overlapping thymic repertoires.

The sequence was obtained from a boy under two years old with a congenital heart defect. The sequenced material came from thymocytes. J is TRBJ2-1 and V is TRBV28; maybe TRBD2 (7 bases). The DNA for the CDR3 is TGTGCCAGCAGTAGGGGGGGAGAGCAGTTCTTC. Its translation is CASSRGGEQFF.